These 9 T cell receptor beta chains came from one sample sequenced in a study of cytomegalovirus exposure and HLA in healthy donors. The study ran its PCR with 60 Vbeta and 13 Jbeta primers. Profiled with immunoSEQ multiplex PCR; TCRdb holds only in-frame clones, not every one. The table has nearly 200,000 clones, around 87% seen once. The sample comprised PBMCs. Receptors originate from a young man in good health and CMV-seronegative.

The CDR3 protein is CASSWEAGTYEQYF. The CDR3 DNA reads as TGTGCCAGCAGCTGGGAAGCGGGGACCTACGAGCAGTACTTC. The rearrangement joins TRBV5-4 to TRBJ2-5; 7 bases map to TRBD2. The J call may be wrong; the DNA end is better matched by TRBJ2-7. This CDR3 region has 14 residues. Germline V CDR1 and CDR2: SGHNT, YYREEE (reference sequence).

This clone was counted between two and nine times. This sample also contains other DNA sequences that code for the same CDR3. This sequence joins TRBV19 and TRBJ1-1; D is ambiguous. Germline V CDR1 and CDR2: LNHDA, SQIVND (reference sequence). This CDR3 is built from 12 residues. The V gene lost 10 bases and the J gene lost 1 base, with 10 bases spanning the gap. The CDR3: CATSYKNTEAFF. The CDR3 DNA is TGTGCCACCTCTTACAAGAACACTGAAGCTTTCTTT.

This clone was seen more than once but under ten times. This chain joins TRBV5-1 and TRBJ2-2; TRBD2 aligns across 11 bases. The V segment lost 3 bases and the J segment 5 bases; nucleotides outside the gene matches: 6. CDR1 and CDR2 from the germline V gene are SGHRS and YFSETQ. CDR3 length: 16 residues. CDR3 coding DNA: TGCGCCAGCAGCTCCCCTAGCGGGGGGCGGACCGGGGAGCTGTTTTTT. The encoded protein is CASSSPSGGRTGELFF.

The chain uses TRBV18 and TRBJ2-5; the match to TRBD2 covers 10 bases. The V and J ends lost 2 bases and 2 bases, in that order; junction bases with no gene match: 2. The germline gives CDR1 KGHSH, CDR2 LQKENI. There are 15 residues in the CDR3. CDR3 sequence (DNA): TGTGCCAGCTCACCAACTAGCGGGACTCAAGAGACCCAGTACTTC. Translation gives CASSPTSGTQETQYF.

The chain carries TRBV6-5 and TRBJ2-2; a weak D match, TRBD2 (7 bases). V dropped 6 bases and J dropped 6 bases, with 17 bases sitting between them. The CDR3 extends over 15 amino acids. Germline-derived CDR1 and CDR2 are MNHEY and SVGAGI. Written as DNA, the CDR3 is TGTGCCAGCAGACCCCAGGGGAGGGTGGCCGGGGAGCTGTTTTTT. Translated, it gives CASRPQGRVAGELFF.

CDR3 protein: CASRKLRDSNSPLHF. The DNA for the CDR3 is TGTGCCAGCAGAAAATTACGGGACAGTAATTCACCCCTCCACTTT. The V and J genes are TRBV6-5 and TRBJ1-6, with 7 bases identical to TRBD1. V shed 6 bases, J shed 6 bases, and the junction held 8 bases outside the gene matches. Looked up from germline, CDR1 is MNHEY and CDR2 is SVGAGI. The CDR3 extends over 15 amino acids.

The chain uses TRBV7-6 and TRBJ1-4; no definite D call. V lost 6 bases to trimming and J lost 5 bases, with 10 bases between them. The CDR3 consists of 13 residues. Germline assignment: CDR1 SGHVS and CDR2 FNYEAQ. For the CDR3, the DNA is TGTGCCAGCAGTAAGAGGGCGAATGAAAAACTGTTTTTT. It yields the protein CASSKRANEKLFF.

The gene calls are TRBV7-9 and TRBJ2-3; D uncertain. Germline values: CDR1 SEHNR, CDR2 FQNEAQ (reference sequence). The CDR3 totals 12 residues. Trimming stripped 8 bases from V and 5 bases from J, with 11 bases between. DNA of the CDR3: TGTGCCAGCGGCCATGCGGTAGATACGCAGTATTTT. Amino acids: CASGHAVDTQYF.

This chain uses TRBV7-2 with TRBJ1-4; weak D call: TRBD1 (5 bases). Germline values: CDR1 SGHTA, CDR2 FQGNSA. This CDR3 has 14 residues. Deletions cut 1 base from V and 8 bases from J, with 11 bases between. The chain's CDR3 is CASSLVQGGEKLFF. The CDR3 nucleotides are TGTGCCAGCAGCTTAGTCCAGGGAGGAGAAAAACTGTTTTTT.